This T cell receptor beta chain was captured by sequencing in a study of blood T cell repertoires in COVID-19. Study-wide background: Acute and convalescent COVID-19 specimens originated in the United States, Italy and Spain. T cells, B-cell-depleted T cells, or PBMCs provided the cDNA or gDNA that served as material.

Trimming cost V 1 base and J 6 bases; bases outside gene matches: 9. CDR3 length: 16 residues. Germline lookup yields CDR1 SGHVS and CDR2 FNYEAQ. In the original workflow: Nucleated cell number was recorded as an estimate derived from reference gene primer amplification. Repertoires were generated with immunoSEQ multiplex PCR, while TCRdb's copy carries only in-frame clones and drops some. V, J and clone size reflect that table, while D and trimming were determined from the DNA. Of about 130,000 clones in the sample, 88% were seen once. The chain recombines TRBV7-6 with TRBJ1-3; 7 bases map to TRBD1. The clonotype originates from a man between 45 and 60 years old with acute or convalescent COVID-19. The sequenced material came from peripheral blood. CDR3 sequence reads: CASSLEGRGSSNTIYF. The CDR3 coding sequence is TGTGCCAGCAGCTTAGAGGGCAGGGGGTCTTCAAACACCATATATTTT.